This section outlines one TCR beta chain sequence together with its context. Its antigen target is currently unknown. The record has no base qualities; no much larger clone is one base away. The V and J ends are trimmed by 4 bases and 10 bases, leaving 20 bases between them. From a lookup of the germline V gene, CDR1 and CDR2 are KGHSY and FQNENV. The CDR3 runs 15 residues from the cysteine to the phenylalanine. The kept DNA is CDR3 alone, 45 bases in frame from the first base. The sample is drawn from a study of cytomegalovirus exposure and HLA in healthy donors (dated by TCRdb to 2015 to 2018). Study-level background: According to an earlier analysis of around 600 of the donors, some 170 million T cells yielded 90 million to 140 million unique TCR beta sequences and less than 300 Gb of sequence data. The study profiled the T cell repertoires of hundreds of subjects by immunosequencing and related them to cytomegalovirus serostatus. The number of donors typed differed by locus, with 629-630 for A, B, C, DRB1 and DQB1, roughly 520 for DQA1, approximately 580 for DPA1, and some 440 for DPB1. The study aimed to test whether cataloging public T cell receptors could reveal signatures of past pathogen exposure. HLA typing included class I and class II loci at four-digit resolution. The genetic ancestry cluster associated with self-reported Caucasian donors included 81% of the 398 genotyped donors. Because of strong linkage in the cohort, roughly five DR-DQ haplotypes were treated as single units for association and clustering. Among about 370 genotyped donors of the cohort, an average of around 220,000 unique TCR beta nucleotide sequences was sequenced per donor, of which about 19% were non-productive. To predict cytomegalovirus infection status, the study brought together high-throughput TCR immunosequencing, statistical association of individual TCRs with disease status, and machine learning. To decide whether each TCR beta V gene segment behaved as functional or pseudogenic, an earlier analysis of some 600 of the donors relied on high-throughput TCR beta sequencing. An early release that covered about 640 HLA-typed donors contained approximately 320 gigabases of sequencing data and 85 million to 100 million unique TCR sequences. Besides the first cohort of 500 to 700 subjects, a separate validation cohort made up of 95 to 150 different subjects was used. In a later analysis, previously published TCR beta repertoires from roughly 710 donors were re-analyzed and high-resolution HLA genotyping was added so that TCR occurrence patterns could be studied. All discovery cohort repertoires had been generated on a single sequencing platform. In the later analysis, no new phenotypic data were used to find candidate immune exposures; instead, reliance was placed on TCR beta sequences and their occurrence across donors. Donor age, sex, ethnicity and CMV serostatus were compiled together with the repertoire data. Genome-wide SNP genotypes for about 65% of the roughly 700 donors were used in a later genetic analysis, which treated that subset as a discovery cohort. The investigation overall reported the following: This cohort had only TCR beta chains sequenced, and the lack of alpha or paired-chain data limited which features could be detected. In vitro tests confirmed that a few of the cytomegalovirus-associated TCR beta chains recognize cytomegalovirus antigens. Compared with equally common non-associated chains, HLA-associated TCR beta chains in a later analysis were more clonally expanded and had lower generation probabilities. In a later genetic analysis, a missense DCLRE1C variant was associated with V-gene and J-gene trimming of TCR beta chains, and the association was replicated in an independent cohort. Because the 87-base-pair reads could not distinguish some IMGT-functional V segments, including TRBV6-2 and TRBV6-3, those segments were excluded. A further reported finding was that TCR beta sequences accurately predicted the HLA-A and HLA-B alleles for most subjects in the first cohort. Most TCR sequences were observed very rarely across donors, whereas some public TCRs were present in many individuals. The authors suggested that the approach could potentially be generalized to other disease states and immunological phenotypes. A cluster of highly shared sequence variants was judged likely to be a technical artifact of the sequencing pipeline. Because HLA typing was unavailable for some donors at each locus, only the typed subset was used in association tests. Because counts were too low, approximately 15 rarely observed V segments, including chromosome 9 orphons, were excluded from the earlier analysis of around 640 of the donors. Linkage disequilibrium might explain the correlated functional status among segregating V segments, but an unknown experimental factor could not be ruled out. The presence/absence analyses assumed that sequencing depth was roughly uniform across donors, and that assumption may not be true. In a later analysis, TCR association rates were found to vary across HLA loci, with the most associated TCRs seen for DRB1 alleles and the fewest for HLA-C alleles. In a later analysis, several top co-occurrence clusters were reported to appear linked to parvovirus B19, influenza, CMV and Epstein-Barr virus. Broadly in line with IMGT annotations, most TCR beta V segments showed up in productive rearrangements about 87% or about 30% of the time in an earlier analysis of 450 to 600 of the donors. Cytomegalovirus status was reported to be diagnosed by the classifier with high specificity and sensitivity in both the original and validation cohorts. When HLA alleles, especially DR and DQ, strongly co-occurred, attributing TCR associations to individual alleles was difficult. A total of 150 or so TCR beta chains were listed by the study as associated with cytomegalovirus. At a false discovery rate of 0.05, a later analysis linked roughly 17,000 TCR beta sequences to specific HLA alleles. The only immune exposure information available for the cohort was CMV serostatus. Most CMV-associated TCR beta chains appeared to be HLA-restricted in a later analysis, and the HLA associations seemed to be driven largely by CMV exposure. According to a later genetic analysis, donors in an Asian-associated ancestry cluster had fewer N-insertions in productive TCRs than the roughly 700-donor mean.

Preparation of the library involved the immunoSEQ multiplex PCR assay. A mixture of 60 forward primers for TCR Vbeta segments and 13 reverse primers for TCR Jbeta segments was used in the multiplex PCR. A multiplex PCR assay on genomic DNA amplified the CDR3 region of rearranged TCR beta genes. The amplified TCR beta libraries were sequenced on the Illumina HiSeq System as 87-base-pair reads. For the original study's pipeline: A later analysis counted 65 million to 90 million unique TCR beta chains across the 600 to 850 repertoires, and 9 million to 14 million of these chains were shared by at least two donors. Raw reads were error-corrected and collapsed into unique sequences by a nearest-neighbor algorithm in which closely related sequences were merged to remove PCR and sequencing errors. V, D and J gene segments were assigned by aligning CDR3 sequences to IMGT reference sequences. For a sequence to be retained, a match of at least six nucleotides to both a V gene segment and a J gene segment was required. A rearrangement counted as productive if the CDR3 had no stop codons and remained in frame with V and J, and every other rearrangement counted as non-productive. CDR3 was defined according to IMGT convention as the region running from the second conserved V-encoded cysteine to the conserved J-encoded phenylalanine. The earlier analysis of about 590 of the donors excluded sequences that lacked an unambiguous match to a single V gene segment. An earlier analysis of 587 of the donors classified V segments as functional when productive rearrangements were above 56.7% and as segregating when the standard deviation between donors was above 5%. To diagnose cytomegalovirus status from the catalog of TCR beta chain sequences, a statistical classification framework was built. In a later analysis, V and J genes were assigned by comparing TCR nucleotide sequences against IMGT/GENE-DB human TR gene sequences. In a later analysis, CDR3 sequences and most-parsimonious VDJ recombination scenarios were assigned using the TCRdist pipeline. In a later analysis, every TCR beta chain was defined by the combination of its CDR3 amino acid sequence and its V-gene family, and reads without a unique V-gene family were dropped. As a way to deal with suspected cross-contamination and a sequencing artifact, a later analysis dropped hundreds of nucleotide sequences that were highly shared and had low generation probability. In a later analysis, a clonal expansion index was calculated for each public chain from normalized within-repertoire ranks of inferred template counts. In a later analysis, generation probabilities were computed using a VDJ recombination model fitted to out-of-frame rearrangements, and the results were checked against IGoR. Hypergeometric tests were used in a later analysis to score TCR-TCR, TCR-HLA and TCR-CMV co-occurrence, with a repertoire-size bias correction applied to the TCR pairs. In a later analysis, false discovery rates were estimated by permuting HLA or CMV assignments 20 times. A later analysis grouped co-occurring TCRs with DBSCAN, adding TCRdist sequence similarity when clustering within HLA-allele-positive subsets. Repertoires with fewer than 30,000 or more than 120,000 public chains were left out of co-occurrence clustering, as were five repertoires with anomalous nucleotide sharing. The table comes from immuneACCESS by way of TCRdb, which keeps in-frame sequences with V and J called. Part of the clones is missing from these tables; in studies checked, under half for an unresolved V gene and the rest for unknown reasons. The V and J calls and clone size are taken from that table; D and trimming were inferred from the DNA. The sample table records about 160,000 clones; roughly 80% of these occur just once. 1.9% of the sample is taken by the ten largest.

The cohort consisted of approximately 690 healthy bone marrow donors. All cohort members were sampled while nominally healthy, although unrecorded immune exposures were likely present. CMV serostatus was recorded as positive for 289 and negative for about 50% of the 666 cohort members, whereas no CMV serostatus was recorded for the donor in question. Every donor gave a peripheral blood sample, and the peripheral blood mononuclear cells from that sample were used for TCR beta sequencing. Genomic DNA was extracted from the blood cell samples with the Qiagen DNeasy Blood Extraction Kit. The clonotype comes from a human donor in good health. Sequencing used PBMCs. Here the chain combines TRBV16 and TRBJ1-5, with the D gene call left open. The CDR3 is CASSPRGQGDTPQHF. The DNA sequence follows: TGTGCCAGCAGCCCCCGAGGGCAAGGTGATACTCCCCAGCATTTT.